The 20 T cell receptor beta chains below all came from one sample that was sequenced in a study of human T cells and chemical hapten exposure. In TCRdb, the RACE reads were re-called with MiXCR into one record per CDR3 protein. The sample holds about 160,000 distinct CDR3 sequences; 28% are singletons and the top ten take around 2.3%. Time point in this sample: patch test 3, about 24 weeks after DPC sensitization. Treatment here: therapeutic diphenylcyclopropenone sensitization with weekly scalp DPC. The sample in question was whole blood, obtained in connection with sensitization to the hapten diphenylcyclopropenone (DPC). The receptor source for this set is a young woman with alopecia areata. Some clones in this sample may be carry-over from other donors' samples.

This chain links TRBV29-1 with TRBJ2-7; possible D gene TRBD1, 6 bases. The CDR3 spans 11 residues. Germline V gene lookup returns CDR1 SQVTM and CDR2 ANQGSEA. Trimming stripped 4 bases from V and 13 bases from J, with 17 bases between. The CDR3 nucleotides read TGCAGCGTTGCTTGGCAGGGGATAGTATACTTC. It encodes CSVAWQGIVYF.

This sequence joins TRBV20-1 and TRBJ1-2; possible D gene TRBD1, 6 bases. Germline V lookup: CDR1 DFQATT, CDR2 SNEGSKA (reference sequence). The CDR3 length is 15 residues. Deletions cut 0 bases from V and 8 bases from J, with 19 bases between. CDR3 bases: TGCAGTGCTAGAGATCTAGGGGGGACCGTCGGGGGCTACACCTTC. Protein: CSARDLGGTVGGYTF.

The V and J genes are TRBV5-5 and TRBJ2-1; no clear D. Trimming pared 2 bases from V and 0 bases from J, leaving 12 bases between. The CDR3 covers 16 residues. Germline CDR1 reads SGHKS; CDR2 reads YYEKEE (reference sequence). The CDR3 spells CASSLRDFSSYNEQFF. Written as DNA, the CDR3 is TGTGCCAGCAGCTTACGAGACTTTAGCTCCTACAATGAGCAGTTCTTC. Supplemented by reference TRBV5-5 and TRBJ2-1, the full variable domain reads DAGVTQSPTHLIKTRGQQVTLRCSPISGHKSVSWYQQVLGQGPQFIFQYYEKEERGRGNFPDRFSARQFPNYSSELNVNALLLGDSALYLCASSLRDFSSYNEQFFGPGTRLTVL.

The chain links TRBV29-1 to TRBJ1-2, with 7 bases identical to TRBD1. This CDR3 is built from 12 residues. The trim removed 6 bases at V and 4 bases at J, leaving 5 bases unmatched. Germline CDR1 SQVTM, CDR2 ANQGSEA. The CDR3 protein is CSVRQGAYGYTF. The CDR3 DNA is TGCAGCGTCCGACAGGGCGCCTATGGCTACACCTTC. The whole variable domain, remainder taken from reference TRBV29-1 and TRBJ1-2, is SAVISQKPSRDICQRGTSLTIQCQVDSQVTMMFWYRQQPGQSLTLIATANQGSEATYESGFVIDKFPISRPNLTFSTLTVSNMSPEDSSIYLCSVRQGAYGYTFGSGTRLTVV.

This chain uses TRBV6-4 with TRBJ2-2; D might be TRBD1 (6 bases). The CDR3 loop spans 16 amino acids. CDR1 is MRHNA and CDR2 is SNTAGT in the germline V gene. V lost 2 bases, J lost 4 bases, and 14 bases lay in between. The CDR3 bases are TGTGCCAGCAGTGACACCCAGGGACATTCCACCGGGGAGCTGTTTTTT. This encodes CASSDTQGHSTGELFF.

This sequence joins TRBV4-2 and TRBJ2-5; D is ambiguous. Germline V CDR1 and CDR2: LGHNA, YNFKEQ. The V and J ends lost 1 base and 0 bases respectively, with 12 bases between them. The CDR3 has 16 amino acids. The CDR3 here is CASSQAVKKYQETQYF. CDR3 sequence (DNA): TGTGCCAGCAGCCAAGCAGTAAAGAAGTACCAAGAGACCCAGTACTTC.

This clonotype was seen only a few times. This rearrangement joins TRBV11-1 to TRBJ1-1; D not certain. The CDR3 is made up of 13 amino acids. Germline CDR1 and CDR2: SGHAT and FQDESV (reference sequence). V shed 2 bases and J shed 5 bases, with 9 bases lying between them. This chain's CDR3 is CASSLPAQTEAFF. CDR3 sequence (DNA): TGTGCCAGCAGCTTACCGGCCCAAACTGAAGCTTTCTTT.

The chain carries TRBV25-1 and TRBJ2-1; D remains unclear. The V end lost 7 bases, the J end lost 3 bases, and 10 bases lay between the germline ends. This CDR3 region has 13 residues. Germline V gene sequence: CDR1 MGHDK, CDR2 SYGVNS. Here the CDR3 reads CASNAKGYNEQFF. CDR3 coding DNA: TGTGCCAGCAACGCTAAGGGCTACAATGAGCAGTTCTTC.

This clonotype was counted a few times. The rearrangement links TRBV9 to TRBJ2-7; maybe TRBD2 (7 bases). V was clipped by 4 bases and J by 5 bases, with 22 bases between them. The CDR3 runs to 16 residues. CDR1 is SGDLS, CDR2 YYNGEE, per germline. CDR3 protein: CASSKDRGREKHEQYF. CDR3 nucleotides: TGTGCCAGCAGCAAAGATCGGGGGCGGGAGAAGCACGAGCAGTACTTC.

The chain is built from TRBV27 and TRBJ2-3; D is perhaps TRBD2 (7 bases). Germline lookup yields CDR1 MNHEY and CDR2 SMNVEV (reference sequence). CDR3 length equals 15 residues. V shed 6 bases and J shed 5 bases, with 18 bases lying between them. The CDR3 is CASSIEGGPGDTQYF. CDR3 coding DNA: TGTGCCAGCAGCATCGAGGGGGGGCCGGGAGATACGCAGTATTTT.

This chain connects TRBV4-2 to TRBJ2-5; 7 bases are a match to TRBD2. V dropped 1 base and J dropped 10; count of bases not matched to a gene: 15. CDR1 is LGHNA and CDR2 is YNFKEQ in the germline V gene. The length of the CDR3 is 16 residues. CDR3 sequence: CASSQGTRQPRGDQYF. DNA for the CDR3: TGTGCCAGCAGCCAAGGGACTAGACAGCCTCGGGGCGACCAGTACTTC.

The CDR3 sequence: CASSQAAGTGYGYTF. In nucleotides, the CDR3 is TGTGCCAGCAGCCAGGCAGCTGGGACAGGGTACGGCTACACCTTC. The rearrangement links TRBV4-2 to TRBJ1-2; 9 bases line up with TRBD1. The V gene's germline CDR1 is LGHNA and CDR2 YNFKEQ. J gave up 8 bases and V 3 bases, and 10 bases lay outside the gene matches. The CDR3 contains 15 residues.

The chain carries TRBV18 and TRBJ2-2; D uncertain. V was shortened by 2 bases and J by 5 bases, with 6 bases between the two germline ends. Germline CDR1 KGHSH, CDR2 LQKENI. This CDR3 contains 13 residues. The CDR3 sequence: CASSPDRTGELFF. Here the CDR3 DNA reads TGTGCCAGCTCACCAGACCGAACCGGGGAGCTGTTTTTT.

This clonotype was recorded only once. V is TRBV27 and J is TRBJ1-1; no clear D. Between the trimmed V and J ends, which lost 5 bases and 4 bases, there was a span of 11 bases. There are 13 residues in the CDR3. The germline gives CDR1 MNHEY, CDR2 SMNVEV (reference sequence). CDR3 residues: CASSLSAITEAFF. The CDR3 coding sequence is TGTGCCAGCAGTCTGTCGGCCATCACTGAAGCTTTCTTT.

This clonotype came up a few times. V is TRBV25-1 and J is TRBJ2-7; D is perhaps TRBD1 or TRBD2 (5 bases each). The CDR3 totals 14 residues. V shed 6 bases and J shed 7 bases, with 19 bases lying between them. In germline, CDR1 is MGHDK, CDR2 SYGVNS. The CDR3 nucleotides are TGTGCCAGCAGCTCCGGGACCACTTCAAGGGAGCAGTACTTC. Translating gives CASSSGTTSREQYF.

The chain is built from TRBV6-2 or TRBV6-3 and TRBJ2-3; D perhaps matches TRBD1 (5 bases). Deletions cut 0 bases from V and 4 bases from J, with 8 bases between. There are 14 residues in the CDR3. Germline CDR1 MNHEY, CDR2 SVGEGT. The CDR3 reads CASSYSKTADTQYF. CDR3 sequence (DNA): TGTGCCAGCAGTTACTCGAAGACAGCAGATACGCAGTATTTT.

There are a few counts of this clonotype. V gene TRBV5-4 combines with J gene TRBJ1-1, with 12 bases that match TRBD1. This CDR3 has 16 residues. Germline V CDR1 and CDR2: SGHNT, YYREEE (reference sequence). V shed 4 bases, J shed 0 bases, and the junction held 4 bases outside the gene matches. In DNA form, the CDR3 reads TGTGCCAGCAGCCGGGACAGGGGGCTACTGAACACTGAAGCTTTCTTT. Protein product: CASSRDRGLLNTEAFF.

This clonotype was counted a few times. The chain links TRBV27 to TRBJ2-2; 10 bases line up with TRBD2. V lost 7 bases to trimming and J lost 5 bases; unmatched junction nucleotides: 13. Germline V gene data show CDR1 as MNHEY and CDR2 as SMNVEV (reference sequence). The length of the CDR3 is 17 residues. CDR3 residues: CASNPSGGLRGTGELFF. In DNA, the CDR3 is TGTGCCAGCAACCCTAGCGGGGGACTTCGCGGGACCGGGGAGCTGTTTTTT.

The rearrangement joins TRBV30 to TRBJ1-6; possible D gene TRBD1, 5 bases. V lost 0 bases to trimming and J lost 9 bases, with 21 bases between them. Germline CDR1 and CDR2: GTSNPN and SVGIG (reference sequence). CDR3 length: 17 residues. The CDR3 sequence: CAWSVPRPGLGSSPLHF. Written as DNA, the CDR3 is TGTGCCTGGAGTGTTCCTCGACCGGGACTCGGAAGTTCACCCCTCCACTTT.

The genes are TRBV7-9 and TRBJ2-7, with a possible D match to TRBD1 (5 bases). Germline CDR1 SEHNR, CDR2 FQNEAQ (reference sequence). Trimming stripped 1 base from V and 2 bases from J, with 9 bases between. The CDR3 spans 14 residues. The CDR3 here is CASSLEGPPYEQYF. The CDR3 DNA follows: TGTGCCAGCAGCTTAGAGGGGCCTCCCTACGAGCAGTACTTC. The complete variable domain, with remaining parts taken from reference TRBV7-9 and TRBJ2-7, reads DTGVSQNPRHKITKRGQNVTFRCDPISEHNRLYWYRQTLGQGPEFLTYFQNEAQLEKSRLLSDRFSAERPKGSFSTLEIQRTEQGDSAMYLCASSLEGPPYEQYFGPGTRLTVT.